This is a list of T cell receptor beta chains from one sample in a study of blood T cell repertoires in COVID-19. Sequencing used immunoSEQ multiplex PCR; TCRdb keeps in-frame clones, though not all of them. Of under 250,000 clones in the sample, roughly 77% were seen once. Sequenced material: peripheral blood. The origin of the receptors is a woman aged 40 to 50 with COVID-19, enrolled during active disease. The CDR3 runs from the conserved cysteine through the conserved F or W. D genes are given only for firm matches. Some rows mark clone size as missing; the rest say once, few, many or name a class of expanded clone.

CDR3 length	V gene	clone size	D gene	J gene	CDR3 protein	CDR3 DNA
15	TRBV5-6	-	-	TRBJ1-6	CASTPSWEYNSPLHF	TGTGCCAGCACTCCTTCTTGGGAGTATAATTCACCCCTCCACTTT
17	TRBV9	-	TRBD2	TRBJ2-2	CASSGTQSGRATGELFF	TGTGCCAGCAGCGGAACCCAGAGCGGGAGGGCCACCGGGGAGCTGTTTTTT
13	TRBV7-9	-	TRBD1	TRBJ1-1	CASSSSLAGGAFF	TGTGCCAGCAGCTCCTCTTTGGCAGGGGGAGCTTTCTTT
16	TRBV4-2	-	-	TRBJ1-1	CASILNALQGNTEAFF	TGTGCCAGCATCCTAAATGCCCTGCAGGGGAACACTGAAGCTTTCTTT
14	TRBV11-2	-	-	TRBJ2-7	CASSHGPIQGKQYF	TGTGCCAGCAGTCACGGCCCCATACAGGGAAAGCAGTACTTC
15	TRBV10-3	-	TRBD2	TRBJ2-7	CAISGTSGSNYEQYF	TGTGCCATCAGTGGGACTAGCGGGTCAAACTACGAGCAGTACTTC
14	TRBV18	-	TRBD2	TRBJ2-7	CASSPAREGYEQYF	TGTGCCAGCTCACCCGCCAGGGAGGGGTACGAGCAGTACTTC
14	TRBV11-2	-	-	TRBJ2-1	CASSFTGQYNEQFF	TGTGCCAGCAGCTTCACTGGTCAATACAATGAGCAGTTCTTC
15	TRBV9	-	-	TRBJ1-2	CASSVEPGAAIGYTF	TGTGCCAGCAGCGTAGAGCCAGGGGCGGCGATTGGCTACACCTTC
13	TRBV19	-	-	TRBJ2-2	CASNYQGTGELFF	TGTGCCAGTAACTATCAGGGAACCGGGGAGCTGTTTTTT
14	TRBV5-1	-	-	TRBJ2-3	CASSLGSATGTQYF	TGCGCCAGCAGCTTAGGCAGCGCGACGGGTACGCAGTATTTT
14	TRBV5-8	-	TRBD1	TRBJ2-2	CASRTGGFTGELFF	TGTGCCAGCAGGACAGGGGGATTCACCGGGGAGCTGTTTTTT
14	TRBV5-1	-	-	TRBJ2-5	CASSFPLAQETQYF	TGCGCCAGCAGCTTCCCGCTAGCCCAAGAGACCCAGTACTTC
12	TRBV7-9	-	-	TRBJ2-7	CASSLARYEQYF	TGTGCCAGCAGCTTAGCTAGATACGAGCAGTACTTC
13	TRBV6-2/TRBV6-3	-	-	TRBJ2-5	CASSGRGLETQYF	TGTGCCAGCAGCGGAAGAGGGCTAGAGACCCAGTACTTC
14	TRBV13	-	-	TRBJ2-7	CASSLRTGTYEQYF	TGTGCCAGCAGCCTACGGACGGGAACCTACGAGCAGTACTTC
14	TRBV7-8	-	-	TRBJ2-5	CASSFWAGQETQYF	TGTGCCAGCAGCTTTTGGGCAGGGCAAGAGACCCAGTACTTC
16	TRBV5-5	-	-	TRBJ2-1	CASSLGLAPSHTKGFF	TGTGCCAGCAGCTTGGGGCTAGCCCCCTCCCATACAAAAGGGTTCTTC
14	TRBV7-9	-	-	TRBJ1-4	CASSLGAGNEKLFF	TGTGCCAGCAGCTTAGGCGCCGGTAATGAAAAACTGTTTTTT
16	TRBV11-3	-	-	TRBJ2-2	CASSPGTRMGTGELFF	TGTGCCAGCAGCCCAGGGACAAGGATGGGCACCGGGGAGCTGTTTTTT
16	TRBV5-1	-	TRBD2	TRBJ2-5	CASSLVTSGGQETQYF	TGCGCCAGCAGCTTGGTTACTAGCGGGGGCCAAGAGACCCAGTACTTC
15	TRBV18	few	TRBD1	TRBJ1-1	CASTGTGGPNTEAFF	TGTGCCAGCACGGGGACAGGGGGCCCGAACACTGAAGCTTTCTTT
14	TRBV6-5	-	TRBD1	TRBJ2-7	CASSSGQGIGEQYF	TGTGCCAGCAGTTCGGGACAGGGTATTGGTGAGCAGTACTTC
15	TRBV7-9	-	-	TRBJ1-2	CASSLSGGTYYGYTF	TGTGCCAGCAGCTTATCTGGCGGAACTTACTATGGCTACACCTTC
15	TRBV2	-	TRBD1	TRBJ1-4	CASSETGQGYEKLFF	TGTGCCAGCAGTGAGACGGGACAGGGGTATGAAAAACTGTTTTTT
13	TRBV21-1	few	-	TRBJ2-1	CASSKIASDEQFF	TGTGCCAGCAGCAAAATAGCCTCGGATGAGCAGTTCTTC
13	TRBV3-1/TRBV3-2	once	-	TRBJ2-5	CASSQNRVETQYF	TGTGCCAGCAGCCAAAACAGGGTGGAGACCCAGTACTTC
12	TRBV10-3	-	-	TRBJ2-2	CAIRQDTGELFF	TGTGCCATCAGACAGGACACCGGGGAGCTGTTTTTT
16	TRBV5-1	many	TRBD1	TRBJ1-6	CASSRQGESYNSPLHF	TGCGCCAGCAGCCGACAGGGAGAGTCCTATAATTCACCCCTCCACTTT
15	TRBV6-5	-	-	TRBJ2-1	CASSYGTGGVNEQFF	TGTGCCAGCAGTTACGGAACAGGGGGGGTGAATGAGCAGTTCTTC
12	TRBV29-1	once	-	TRBJ1-1	CSDAPQNTEAFF	TGCAGCGACGCGCCCCAGAACACTGAAGCTTTCTTT
21	TRBV7-8	-	TRBD2	TRBJ2-3	CASSQTIGLAGGSVFLNTQYF	TGTGCCAGCAGCCAAACAATCGGACTAGCGGGGGGATCCGTGTTCTTAAATACGCAGTATTTT
13	TRBV28	once	-	TRBJ1-2	CASSLLGNYGYTF	TGTGCCAGCAGTTTACTCGGTAACTATGGCTACACCTTC
14	TRBV3-1/TRBV3-2	-	-	TRBJ2-3	CASSQVQGTDTQYF	TGTGCCAGCAGCCAAGTCCAGGGCACAGATACGCAGTATTTT
15	TRBV5-1	-	TRBD2	TRBJ2-2	CASSSTSGRTGELFF	TGCGCCAGCAGCTCGACTAGCGGACGCACCGGGGAGCTGTTTTTT
11	TRBV30	-	-	TRBJ2-7	CAWSVGDEQYF	TGTGCCTGGAGTGTCGGGGACGAGCAGTACTTC
14	TRBV5-5	-	TRBD1	TRBJ1-3	CASNAGGLRNTIYF	TGTGCCAGCAACGCAGGGGGCTTACGAAACACCATATATTTT
15	TRBV3-1/TRBV3-2	-	TRBD1	TRBJ1-4	CASSPTGVVSEKLFF	TGTGCCAGCAGCCCCACAGGGGTGGTCAGTGAAAAACTGTTTTTT
15	TRBV3-1/TRBV3-2	-	TRBD1	TRBJ2-1	CASSAGQGVYNEQFF	TGTGCCAGCAGCGCGGGACAGGGGGTCTACAATGAGCAGTTCTTC
12	TRBV29-1	-	-	TRBJ2-7	CSVGPSGFEQYF	TGCAGCGTTGGGCCTTCAGGGTTCGAGCAGTACTTC
18	TRBV3-1/TRBV3-2	-	TRBD2	TRBJ2-7	CASSQAWWTSGIAGEQYF	TGTGCCAGCAGCCAAGCCTGGTGGACTAGCGGGATAGCTGGCGAGCAGTACTTC
17	TRBV11-3	-	TRBD2	TRBJ2-1	CASSAAGTSGSYNEQFF	TGTGCCAGCAGCGCAGCCGGGACTAGCGGCTCCTACAATGAGCAGTTCTTC
14	TRBV4-1	-	TRBD1	TRBJ1-2	CASSPGQGDYGYTF	TGCGCCAGCAGCCCTGGACAGGGGGACTATGGCTACACCTTC
13	TRBV6-5	-	-	TRBJ1-4	CASSRVRGEKLFF	TGTGCCAGCAGCCGAGTGAGGGGGGAAAAACTGTTTTTT
13	TRBV7-8	-	-	TRBJ1-2	CASSPPGGYGYTF	TGTGCCAGCAGCCCGCCCGGCGGGTATGGCTACACCTTC
15	TRBV5-1	-	TRBD2	TRBJ2-1	CASSIALAAYNEQFF	TGCGCCAGCAGCATAGCACTAGCGGCATACAATGAGCAGTTCTTC
15	TRBV5-1	-	TRBD1	TRBJ1-2	CASSIGQGATYGYTF	TGCGCCAGCAGCATTGGACAGGGTGCTACCTATGGCTACACCTTC
13	TRBV29-1	-	-	TRBJ1-5	CSVEAGPNQPQHF	TGCAGCGTTGAGGCAGGCCCCAATCAGCCCCAGCATTTT
16	TRBV4-3	-	-	TRBJ2-2	CASSQALEINTGELFF	TGCGCCAGCAGCCAAGCCCTAGAAATTAACACCGGGGAGCTGTTTTTT
14	TRBV19	few	TRBD1	TRBJ1-6	CASSTARGNSPLHF	TGTGCCAGTAGTACGGCCAGGGGGAATTCACCCCTCCACTTT
14	TRBV10-3	-	-	TRBJ1-1	CAISDDRGSTEAFF	TGTGCCATCAGTGACGATCGGGGGAGCACTGAAGCTTTCTTT
15	TRBV5-1	-	-	TRBJ1-1	CASSLLQGSITEAFF	TGCGCCAGCAGCTTGTTGCAGGGGAGTATCACTGAAGCTTTCTTT
14	TRBV7-2	-	-	TRBJ2-3	CASSFWQSKDTQYF	TGTGCCAGCAGCTTTTGGCAAAGTAAAGATACGCAGTATTTT
18	TRBV2	-	TRBD2	TRBJ2-7	CASTTEGGASGYSYEQYF	TGTGCCAGCACCACGGAGGGGGGCGCTAGCGGGTACTCCTACGAGCAGTACTTC
15	TRBV6-6	-	-	TRBJ1-4	CASTSGGPLNEKLFF	TGTGCCAGCACCTCCGGCGGGCCCCTTAATGAAAAACTGTTTTTT